This is a list of T cell receptor beta chains from one sample in a study of blood T cell repertoires in COVID-19. The assay was immunoSEQ multiplex PCR, and TCRdb's table has in-frame clones only and misses some. The sample records about 150,000 clones, around 87% being singletons. Sequencing was done on a sample of PBMCs or T cells enriched from blood (not recorded which). Receptor source: a woman in her thirties or forties who had been exposed to COVID-19. Both conserved end residues are part of each CDR3. The order of the fields is D gene, clone size, V gene, J gene, CDR3 protein, CDR3 DNA. D genes are given only for firm matches. Clone size is shown for a subset of rows, as once, few, many or a class of expanded clone.

d_call: TRBD1; clone_size: -; v_call: TRBV10-1; j_call: TRBJ2-4; cdr3_aa: CASSAGDSGIQYF; cdr3_nt: TGCGCCAGCAGTGCTGGGGACAGTGGCATTCAGTACTTC
d_call: -; clone_size: -; v_call: TRBV20-1; j_call: TRBJ1-2; cdr3_aa: CSAAPGYTF; cdr3_nt: TGCAGTGCCGCGCCTGGCTACACCTTC
d_call: TRBD2; clone_size: -; v_call: TRBV11-2; j_call: TRBJ2-3; cdr3_aa: CASSPSLQRGTDTQYF; cdr3_nt: TGTGCCAGCAGCCCCTCGCTCCAGCGGGGAACAGATACGCAGTATTTT
d_call: TRBD1; clone_size: -; v_call: TRBV7-6; j_call: TRBJ2-7; cdr3_aa: CASSLRSGTGHYEQYF; cdr3_nt: TGTGCCAGCAGCTTACGATCCGGGACAGGGCACTACGAGCAGTACTTC
d_call: TRBD1; clone_size: -; v_call: TRBV7-3; j_call: TRBJ1-2; cdr3_aa: CASSLTSQGQGNGYTF; cdr3_nt: TGTGCCAGCAGCTTAACTTCCCAGGGACAGGGTAATGGCTACACCTTC
d_call: TRBD2; clone_size: once; v_call: TRBV25-1; j_call: TRBJ2-3; cdr3_aa: CASSAIGLAGVDTQYF; cdr3_nt: TGTGCCAGCAGTGCGATCGGACTAGCGGGAGTTGATACGCAGTATTTT
d_call: TRBD1; clone_size: -; v_call: TRBV9; j_call: TRBJ1-4; cdr3_aa: CASSVDVGQGGEKLFF; cdr3_nt: TGTGCCAGCAGCGTAGACGTGGGACAGGGAGGAGAAAAACTGTTTTTT
d_call: TRBD1; clone_size: -; v_call: TRBV6-4; j_call: TRBJ1-1; cdr3_aa: CASSTGANTEAFF; cdr3_nt: TGTGCCAGCAGCACAGGGGCGAACACTGAAGCTTTCTTT
d_call: -; clone_size: -; v_call: TRBV4-3; j_call: TRBJ1-3; cdr3_aa: CASSLLGEGDSGNTIYF; cdr3_nt: TGCGCCAGCAGCCTCCTGGGGGAGGGCGACTCTGGAAACACCATATATTTT
d_call: TRBD2; clone_size: -; v_call: TRBV7-6; j_call: TRBJ2-5; cdr3_aa: CASSQTSGVSQETQYF; cdr3_nt: TGTGCCAGCAGCCAAACTAGCGGGGTCTCCCAAGAGACCCAGTACTTC
d_call: TRBD2; clone_size: once; v_call: TRBV4-3; j_call: TRBJ2-1; cdr3_aa: CASSTSLSGGSYNEQFF; cdr3_nt: TGCGCCAGCAGCACCAGTCTAAGCGGGGGCTCCTACAATGAGCAGTTCTTC
d_call: -; clone_size: once; v_call: TRBV29-1; j_call: TRBJ1-5; cdr3_aa: CSGGRAGEPQHF; cdr3_nt: TGCAGCGGCGGTAGGGCGGGAGAGCCCCAGCATTTT
d_call: -; clone_size: -; v_call: TRBV6-1; j_call: TRBJ2-3; cdr3_aa: CASSGARTATDTQYF; cdr3_nt: TGTGCCAGCAGTGGAGCAAGGACAGCCACAGATACGCAGTATTTT
d_call: -; clone_size: -; v_call: TRBV19; j_call: TRBJ2-1; cdr3_aa: CASSPGLGSYNEQFF; cdr3_nt: TGTGCCAGTAGTCCGGGACTTGGCTCCTACAATGAGCAGTTCTTC
d_call: -; clone_size: -; v_call: TRBV4-1; j_call: TRBJ1-4; cdr3_aa: CASSQKDRQTLNEKLFF; cdr3_nt: TGCGCCAGCAGCCAGAAGGACAGACAGACGCTTAATGAAAAACTGTTTTTT
d_call: -; clone_size: few; v_call: TRBV7-2; j_call: TRBJ1-2; cdr3_aa: CASSLAMTGSYGYTF; cdr3_nt: TGTGCCAGCAGCTTAGCGATGACAGGTTCCTATGGCTACACCTTC
d_call: TRBD2; clone_size: -; v_call: TRBV6-6; j_call: TRBJ2-1; cdr3_aa: CASSTGTSVYNEQFF; cdr3_nt: TGTGCCAGCAGTACCGGGACTAGCGTGTACAATGAGCAGTTCTTC
d_call: -; clone_size: -; v_call: TRBV28; j_call: TRBJ1-3; cdr3_aa: CASKGQISGNTIYF; cdr3_nt: TGTGCCAGCAAAGGACAGATCTCTGGAAACACCATATATTTT
d_call: TRBD2; clone_size: -; v_call: TRBV11-2; j_call: TRBJ2-7; cdr3_aa: CASSPMGERGLYEQYF; cdr3_nt: TGTGCCAGCAGCCCCATGGGGGAGCGGGGTTTATACGAGCAGTACTTC
d_call: -; clone_size: -; v_call: TRBV12-3/TRBV12-4; j_call: TRBJ2-3; cdr3_aa: CASSLGLRDTQYF; cdr3_nt: TGTGCCAGCAGTTTAGGTCTCAGGGATACGCAGTATTTT
d_call: -; clone_size: -; v_call: TRBV7-3; j_call: TRBJ1-1; cdr3_aa: CASSYTGTEAFF; cdr3_nt: TGTGCCAGCAGCTATACAGGGACTGAAGCTTTCTTT
d_call: TRBD1; clone_size: -; v_call: TRBV27; j_call: TRBJ1-5; cdr3_aa: CASSPGTVNQPQHF; cdr3_nt: TGTGCCAGCAGCCCCGGGACAGTCAATCAGCCCCAGCATTTT
d_call: TRBD1; clone_size: -; v_call: TRBV5-1; j_call: TRBJ2-7; cdr3_aa: CASTDRASSYEQYF; cdr3_nt: TGCGCCAGCACGGACAGGGCGAGCTCCTACGAGCAGTACTTC
d_call: -; clone_size: -; v_call: TRBV29-1; j_call: TRBJ2-5; cdr3_aa: CSGGRAQETQYF; cdr3_nt: TGCAGCGGGGGGCGGGCCCAAGAGACCCAGTACTTC
d_call: TRBD1; clone_size: -; v_call: TRBV4-1; j_call: TRBJ2-7; cdr3_aa: CASSQDSGGVLSYEQYF; cdr3_nt: TGCGCCAGCAGCCAAGACTCAGGGGGTGTACTCTCCTACGAGCAGTACTTC
d_call: -; clone_size: -; v_call: TRBV19; j_call: TRBJ1-6; cdr3_aa: CASIPPGTPDSPLHF; cdr3_nt: TGTGCCAGTATACCCCCCGGGACTCCTGATTCACCCCTCCACTTT
d_call: -; clone_size: -; v_call: TRBV6-2/TRBV6-3; j_call: TRBJ2-4; cdr3_aa: CASSYVGGKEAKNIQYF; cdr3_nt: TGTGCCAGCAGTTACGTAGGGGGAAAAGAGGCCAAAAACATTCAGTACTTC
d_call: -; clone_size: few; v_call: TRBV16; j_call: TRBJ1-2; cdr3_aa: CASSQSSRQASNYGYTF; cdr3_nt: TGTGCCAGCAGCCAATCATCTCGGCAGGCATCTAACTATGGCTACACCTTC
d_call: TRBD1; clone_size: -; v_call: TRBV5-1; j_call: TRBJ1-4; cdr3_aa: CASSYGQGGEKLFF; cdr3_nt: TGCGCCAGCAGCTATGGACAGGGCGGAGAAAAACTGTTTTTT
d_call: TRBD2; clone_size: -; v_call: TRBV10-1; j_call: TRBJ2-2; cdr3_aa: CASSEVAGMNTGELFF; cdr3_nt: TGCGCCAGCAGTGAGGTAGCGGGCATGAACACCGGGGAGCTGTTTTTT
d_call: -; clone_size: -; v_call: TRBV7-9; j_call: TRBJ1-3; cdr3_aa: CASSSGLTGSGNTIYF; cdr3_nt: TGTGCCAGCAGCTCGGGACTTACAGGCTCTGGAAACACCATATATTTT
d_call: -; clone_size: -; v_call: TRBV5-1; j_call: TRBJ1-2; cdr3_aa: CASSFGDGYTF; cdr3_nt: TGCGCCAGCAGCTTCGGGGATGGCTACACCTTC
d_call: -; clone_size: -; v_call: TRBV20-1; j_call: TRBJ2-1; cdr3_aa: CSASASSGWINEQFF; cdr3_nt: TGCAGTGCTAGTGCATCCAGCGGGTGGATCAATGAGCAGTTCTTC
d_call: -; clone_size: -; v_call: TRBV4-1; j_call: TRBJ2-3; cdr3_aa: CASSQGRASTDTQYF; cdr3_nt: TGCGCCAGCAGCCAAGGGAGGGCGAGCACAGATACGCAGTATTTT
d_call: TRBD1; clone_size: -; v_call: TRBV28; j_call: TRBJ1-5; cdr3_aa: CASSLKRQGENF; cdr3_nt: TGTGCCAGCAGTTTAAAGAGACAGGGGGAAAATTTT
d_call: -; clone_size: once; v_call: TRBV7-9; j_call: TRBJ2-7; cdr3_aa: CASSHRDDEQYF; cdr3_nt: TGTGCCAGCAGCCACAGGGACGACGAGCAGTACTTC
d_call: TRBD1; clone_size: -; v_call: TRBV7-2; j_call: TRBJ2-2; cdr3_aa: CASSFRGTVNTGELFF; cdr3_nt: TGTGCCAGCAGCTTTAGGGGGACAGTAAACACCGGGGAGCTGTTTTTT
d_call: TRBD1; clone_size: -; v_call: TRBV7-6; j_call: TRBJ1-3; cdr3_aa: CASSKGQAGNTIYF; cdr3_nt: TGTGCCAGCAGTAAAGGACAGGCTGGAAACACCATATATTTT
d_call: TRBD1; clone_size: -; v_call: TRBV19; j_call: TRBJ1-6; cdr3_aa: CAKRGGTEANSPLHF; cdr3_nt: TGTGCCAAAAGGGGCGGGACAGAGGCTAATTCACCCCTCCACTTT
d_call: TRBD1; clone_size: -; v_call: TRBV5-1; j_call: TRBJ2-3; cdr3_aa: CASSRGGAGTDTQYF; cdr3_nt: TGCGCCAGCAGCCGAGGGGGCGCGGGCACAGATACGCAGTATTTT
d_call: TRBD2; clone_size: -; v_call: TRBV5-1; j_call: TRBJ2-1; cdr3_aa: CASSPTSGYYNEQFF; cdr3_nt: TGCGCCAGCAGCCCGACTAGCGGATACTACAATGAGCAGTTCTTC
d_call: TRBD1; clone_size: -; v_call: TRBV5-4; j_call: TRBJ1-2; cdr3_aa: CASSHRGQGDRYTF; cdr3_nt: TGTGCCAGCAGCCATCGGGGACAGGGGGACCGCTACACCTTC
d_call: TRBD2; clone_size: -; v_call: TRBV4-1; j_call: TRBJ2-3; cdr3_aa: CASSQEGGTLDFTDTQYF; cdr3_nt: TGCGCCAGCAGCCAAGAGGGGGGGACTTTAGACTTCACAGATACGCAGTATTTT